This TCR beta chain was captured in a study of neoadjuvant nivolumab and ipilimumab in lung cancer. A remark on this clone: Its matching antigen is unknown.

Unmatched junction bases numbered 7, after V lost 5 bases and J lost 2 bases. Germline lookup yields CDR1 SGHAT and CDR2 FQNNGV. The CDR3 runs to 16 residues. Whole-study results and caveats: Pathologic regression was not significantly tied to TCR clonality.

The repertoire was sequenced with immunoSEQ multiplex PCR; TCRdb's copy has only in-frame clones and lacks some. The sample carries about 18,000 clones, 80% to 90% recorded once. Material: peripheral blood, obtained before neoadjuvant nivolumab, alone or with ipilimumab. The chain uses TRBV11-2 and TRBJ2-5, with TRBD1 identical over 11 bases. This TCR came from an adult with non-small cell lung cancer. The CDR3 sequence is CASSHGTGGPQETQYF. The CDR3, as DNA: TGTGCCAGCAGCCATGGGACAGGGGGGCCACAAGAGACCCAGTACTTC.